This TCR beta chain was sequenced in a study of blood T cells in healthy people across ages. Study-level results: It was found that TCR beta diversity correlated strongly with the percentage of naive T cells. Possibly confounding the expanded clonotype changes was the fact that donor CMV status was unknown.

Healthy Russian Caucasian donors spanned ages about 6 to 100 years. The authors ran a second PCR of 7 to 11 cycles using a sample-barcoded 5' primer and a J-beta primer mix. Any given sample supplied a minimum of 3 million CDR3-containing paired-end reads. TCRdb independently ran MiXCR on the 5' RACE reads; one entry per CDR3 protein. The profile shows under 800,000 distinct CDR3 sequences, around 21% of them singletons. Germline values: CDR1 DFQATT, CDR2 SNEGSKA (reference sequence). CDR3 length: 15 residues. The V end was cut by 1 base, the J end by 0 bases, with 7 bases between. Concerning this clonotype: Its antigen is still unknown.

The chain uses TRBV20-1 and TRBJ2-6; possibly TRBD2 for D (5 bases). The TCR sequence derives from a man aged 70 or older in good health. Material: blood. This CDR3 is CSARAEGSGANVLTF. The CDR3 bases are TGCAGTGCTAGAGCTGAGGGCTCTGGGGCCAACGTCCTGACTTTC.